Below, 22 T cell receptor beta chains from the same sample are listed, as sequenced in a study of T cell changes during pregnancy in multiple sclerosis. Here immunoSEQ multiplex PCR was the method, and the copy in TCRdb shows in-frame clones only, minus some. Among some 40,000 clones listed, around 92% were seen once. This sample comprised CD8+ T cells from peripheral blood mononuclear cells, obtained before pregnancy. These receptors all come from a female donor with multiple sclerosis, enrolled in a pregnancy study.

V usage is TRBV9 and J usage is TRBJ1-1; unclear D gene. The CDR3 length is 15 residues. Trimming took 2 bases from V and 5 from J, leaving 16 bases between them. Germline V lookup: CDR1 SGDLS, CDR2 YYNGEE. CDR3 bases: TGTGCCAGCAGCGTCAACCCGGGAGGTACAACTGAAGCTTTCTTT. This encodes CASSVNPGGTTEAFF.

The chain employs TRBV2 and TRBJ1-6, with TRBD1 identical over 11 bases. Trimming removed 8 bases from V and 15 bases from J; junction bases left unmatched: 6. The length of the CDR3 is 12 residues. Germline CDR1 SNHLY, CDR2 FYNNEI. The CDR3 loop reads CASRDRGRNLHF. CDR3 nucleotide sequence: TGTGCCAGCCGGGACAGGGGGAGAAACCTCCACTTT.

The V call is TRBV5-6, the J call TRBJ2-1; 7 bases match TRBD1. The junction had 12 bases not matched to a gene; V was cut back by 4 bases and J by 8 bases. Germline V gene data show CDR1 as SGHDT and CDR2 as YYEEEE. The CDR3 sequence is 15 residues long. CDR3 sequence (DNA): TGTGCCAGCAGCCTTCGACAGGGTTTTCTCTATGAGCAGTTCTTC. This encodes CASSLRQGFLYEQFF.

The rearrangement links TRBV2 to TRBJ1-3; D is unclear. There are 17 residues in the CDR3. Germline V gene data show CDR1 as SNHLY and CDR2 as FYNNEI. V was shortened by 1 base and J by 3 bases, with 16 bases between the two germline ends. For the CDR3, the DNA is TGTGCCAGCAGTGAAGAGGCAGGTCGAAGATATGGAAACACCATATATTTT. Translation: CASSEEAGRRYGNTIYF.

CDR3 bases: TGTGCCAGCAGGACAGGGATCGAGCAGTACTTC. Its translation: CASRTGIEQYF. The chain recombines TRBV6-5 with TRBJ2-7; 7 positions agree with TRBD1. In germline, CDR1 is MNHEY, CDR2 SVGAGI. Trimming cost V 6 bases and J 6 bases; bases outside gene matches: 2. The CDR3 consists of 11 residues.

The chain couples TRBV27 to TRBJ2-1, with D maybe TRBD2 (6 bases). CDR1 MNHEY and CDR2 SMNVEV come from the germline V gene (reference sequence). The ends were cut back, 3 bases at V and 4 bases at J, with 13 bases in the middle. The CDR3 contains 15 residues. The CDR3 DNA follows: TGTGCCAGCAGTTTCTATGGGACTCCATACAATGAGCAGTTCTTC. This gives the protein CASSFYGTPYNEQFF.

This chain connects TRBV9 to TRBJ2-1; 14 nucleotides match TRBD2. This CDR3 has 17 amino acids. Germline CDR1 is SGDLS and CDR2 is YYNGEE. V lost 0 bases and J lost 12; bases outside the gene matches: 11. The CDR3 DNA follows: TGTGCCAGCAGCGTAGCCGCCAGGACTAGCGGGAGGCATGGGCAGTTCTTC. This codes for CASSVAARTSGRHGQFF.

J is TRBJ2-1 and V is TRBV19; TRBD1 is a possible D gene (5 bases). The CDR3 is 14 residues long. Trimming stripped 4 bases from V and 4 bases from J, with 11 bases between. Per the germline V gene, CDR1 is LNHDA and CDR2 is SQIVND (reference sequence). The chain's CDR3 is CASSTFQGYNEQFF. CDR3 DNA sequence: TGTGCCAGTAGTACGTTCCAGGGTTACAATGAGCAGTTCTTC.

CDR3: CASSLGGDHEQYF. CDR3 nucleotides: TGCGCCAGCAGCTTGGGGGGGGATCACGAGCAGTACTTC. The genes are TRBV5-1 and TRBJ2-7, with D possibly TRBD2 on 6 matching bases. The CDR3 totals 13 residues. CDR1 SGHRS and CDR2 YFSETQ come from the germline V gene. V was cut by 0 bases and J by 5 bases, with 9 bases left in between.

This clone was detected only a few times. The chain joins TRBV2 to TRBJ2-3; no firm D call. Germline assignment: CDR1 SNHLY and CDR2 FYNNEI. The CDR3 spans 17 residues. V lost 1 base and J lost 2, with 16 bases in between. The CDR3 nucleotides are TGTGCCAGCAGTGAAGAGTTAGCACTTAGAACCACAGATACGCAGTATTTT. It is translated as CASSEELALRTTDTQYF.

The chain recombines TRBV5-6 with TRBJ1-2, with D tentatively TRBD1 (6 bases). Germline V lookup: CDR1 SGHDT, CDR2 YYEEEE. V dropped 1 base and J dropped 5 bases, with 9 bases sitting between them. The CDR3 covers 13 residues. The CDR3 DNA sequence: TGTGCCAGCAGCTTGAGGCAGGGGTATGGCTACACCTTC. Its translation: CASSLRQGYGYTF.

The chain joins TRBV11-2 to TRBJ2-5; D not certain. This CDR3 spans 13 amino acids. Germline-derived CDR1 and CDR2 are SGHAT and FQNNGV. V shed 3 bases and J shed 4 bases, with 9 bases lying between them. CDR3 nucleotides: TGTGCCAGCAGCTTTGCTCCGGGAGAGACCCAGTACTTC. This translates into CASSFAPGETQYF.

V and J are TRBV2 and TRBJ1-1, with D perhaps matching TRBD1 (6 bases). The CDR3 loop spans 15 amino acids. V was cut by 8 bases and J by 4 bases, with 20 bases left in between. CDR1 is SNHLY and CDR2 is FYNNEI in the germline V gene. This CDR3 reads CASPSSRGAGTEAFF. CDR3 nucleotides: TGTGCCAGCCCCTCCTCGCGGGGGGCCGGCACTGAAGCTTTCTTT.

The chain links TRBV2 to TRBJ2-3; possible D gene TRBD2, 6 bases. The CDR3 sequence is 13 residues long. The V and J ends lost 11 bases and 2 bases respectively, with 14 bases between them. Germline V gene sequence: CDR1 SNHLY, CDR2 FYNNEI. The CDR3 coding sequence is TGTGCCGGCGAATGGGAGGTCACAGATACGCAGTATTTT. Translation: CAGEWEVTDTQYF.

The chain is built from TRBV5-8 and TRBJ1-1; 10 bases map to TRBD1. Trimming removed 0 bases from V and 5 bases from J; junction bases left unmatched: 1. CDR3 length: 14 amino acids. Germline CDR1 reads SGHTS; CDR2 reads YDEGEE. CDR3 region: CASSLGQGATEAFF. CDR3 DNA: TGTGCCAGCAGCTTGGGACAGGGGGCGACTGAAGCTTTCTTT.

The chain carries TRBV7-9 and TRBJ1-2; D ambiguous. There are 12 residues in the CDR3. V was clipped by 5 bases and J by 6 bases, with 10 bases between them. The germline CDR1 and CDR2 sequences are SEHNR and FQNEAQ (reference sequence). The CDR3 is CASSLTVDGYTF. The CDR3 DNA reads TGTGCCAGCAGCCTCACAGTGGATGGCTACACCTTC.

This clone was found once. This chain joins TRBV6-1 and TRBJ1-1, with 8 bases aligning to TRBD1. Germline V CDR1 and CDR2: MNHNS, SASEGT. Trimming at V came to 11 bases and at J to 5 bases, leaving 10 bases not matched to a gene. The CDR3 is 13 residues long. The CDR3: CAGTQGAETEAFF. The CDR3 DNA sequence: TGTGCCGGCACCCAGGGGGCCGAAACTGAAGCTTTCTTT.

The chain carries TRBV27 and TRBJ2-7; 9 bases agree with TRBD1. The CDR3 extends over 14 amino acids. J lost 5 bases, V lost 5 bases, and 7 bases had no gene match. CDR1 and CDR2 from the germline V gene are MNHEY and SMNVEV (reference sequence). CDR3 in DNA: TGTGCCAGCAGTACCTACAGGGGGCGTGACGAGCAGTACTTC. As protein: CASSTYRGRDEQYF.

This chain joins TRBV27 and TRBJ2-3, with D tentatively TRBD1 (6 bases). Trimming stripped 6 bases from V and 4 bases from J, with 17 bases between. The CDR3 runs to 15 residues. Looked up from germline, CDR1 is MNHEY and CDR2 is SMNVEV (reference sequence). The CDR3 region is CASRSWGLGADTQYF. The CDR3 DNA follows: TGTGCCAGCAGGAGTTGGGGGCTCGGGGCAGATACGCAGTATTTT.

The V call is TRBV28, the J call TRBJ2-7, with TRBD1 matching 11 bases. V dropped 6 bases and J dropped 2; count of bases not matched to a gene: 6. The CDR3 is 15 amino acids. Germline CDR1 is MDHEN and CDR2 is SYDVKM. The CDR3 nucleotides read TGTGCCAGCAGCCCGGGACAGGGGGGGGCCTACGAGCAGTACTTC. This codes for CASSPGQGGAYEQYF.

The rearrangement uses TRBV10-2 and TRBJ2-3, with 11 bases fitting TRBD2. After removal of 3 bases from V and 4 bases from J, the junction contained 9 bases not matched to a gene. Germline CDR1 and CDR2: WSHSY and SAAADI. There are 17 residues in the CDR3. The CDR3 DNA sequence: TGCGCCAGCAGTGAAGCTAGCGGGAGGAGGGGCTCAGATACGCAGTATTTT. Protein sequence: CASSEASGRRGSDTQYF.

This clone was observed once. The chain carries TRBV19 and TRBJ2-2; 10 bases match TRBD1. Unmatched junction bases numbered 12, after V lost 7 bases and J lost 7 bases. The CDR3 spans 16 residues. Looked up from germline, CDR1 is LNHDA and CDR2 is SQIVND (reference sequence). The CDR3 DNA follows: TGTGCCAGTACCGCGGGTCGGGACAGGGGCCTCGGGGAGCTGTTTTTT. This gives the protein CASTAGRDRGLGELFF.